This is a list of T cell receptor beta chains from one sample in a study of T cells in narcolepsy. Sequencing used immunoSEQ multiplex PCR; TCRdb keeps in-frame clones, though not all of them. The table lists about 10,000 clones, more than 65% of them singletons. Material: CD45RA- memory CD8+ T cells from PBMCs. These receptors all come from a human donor with narcolepsy. Each CDR3 is given without its conserved first and last residue. Fields, in order: V gene, D gene, J gene, CDR3 protein. A D gene is named only where the DNA matches it firmly.

TRBV4-3	NA	TRBJ2-7	ASSQDSLGESSYEQY
TRBV5-6	TRBD1	TRBJ1-1	ASSLAYRGREGTEAF
TRBV4-1	TRBD2	TRBJ2-7	ASSRLAGTYEQY
TRBV27	TRBD1	TRBJ2-3	ASSPDRVTDTQY
TRBV11-2	NA	TRBJ1-6	ASSSPGQPLN
TRBV4-1	NA	TRBJ2-2	ASSPPGGYTGELF
TRBV25-1	NA	TRBJ2-7	PPKVWGTPSYEQY
TRBV19	TRBD1	TRBJ2-2	ASSSWTGVGTGELF
TRBV27	TRBD2	TRBJ2-5	ASSMIAGFQETQY
TRBV27	TRBD1	TRBJ2-1	ASSSLTGNNEQF
TRBV4-3	TRBD2	TRBJ2-1	ASSQDSLAGDNEQF